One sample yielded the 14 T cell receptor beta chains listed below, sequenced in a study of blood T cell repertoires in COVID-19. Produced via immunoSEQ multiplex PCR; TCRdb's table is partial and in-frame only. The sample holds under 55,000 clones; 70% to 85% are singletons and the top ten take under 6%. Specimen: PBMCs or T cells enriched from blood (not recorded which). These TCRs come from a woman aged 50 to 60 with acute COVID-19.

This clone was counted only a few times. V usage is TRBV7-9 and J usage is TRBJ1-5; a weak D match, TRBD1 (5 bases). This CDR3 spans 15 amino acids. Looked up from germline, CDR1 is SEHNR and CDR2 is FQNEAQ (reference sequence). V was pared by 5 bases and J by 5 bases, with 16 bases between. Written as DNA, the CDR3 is TGTGCCAGCAGCCCCTCCGGGGGTTATGATCAGCCCCAGCATTTT. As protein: CASSPSGGYDQPQHF.

CDR3 amino acids: CASSPSGGLAGVTDTQYF. In DNA form, the CDR3 reads TGTGCCAGCAGCCCAAGTGGCGGGCTAGCGGGGGTCACAGATACGCAGTATTTT. The chain recombines TRBV14 with TRBJ2-3, with 10 bases aligning to TRBD2. Germline trimming cut 4 bases from V and 2 bases from J; bases unmatched to any gene: 12. The CDR3 totals 18 residues. Germline loops: CDR1 SGHDN, CDR2 FVKESK. The whole variable domain, remainder taken from reference TRBV14 and TRBJ2-3, is EAGVTQFPSHSVIEKGQTVTLRCDPISGHDNLYWYRRVMGKEIKFLLHFVKESKQDESGMPNNRFLAERTGGTYSTLKVQPAELEDSGVYFCASSPSGGLAGVTDTQYFGPGTRLTVL.

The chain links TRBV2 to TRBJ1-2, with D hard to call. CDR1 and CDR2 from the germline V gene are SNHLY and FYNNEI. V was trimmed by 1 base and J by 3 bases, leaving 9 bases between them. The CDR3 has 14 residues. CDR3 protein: CASSEVGRDYGYTF. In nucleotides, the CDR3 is TGTGCCAGCAGTGAAGTCGGGAGAGACTATGGCTACACCTTC.

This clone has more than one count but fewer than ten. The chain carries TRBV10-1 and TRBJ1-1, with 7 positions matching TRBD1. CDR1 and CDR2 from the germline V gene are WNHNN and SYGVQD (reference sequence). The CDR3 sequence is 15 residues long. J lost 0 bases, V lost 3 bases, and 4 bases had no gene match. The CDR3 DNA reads TGCGCCAGCAGTGACTCGACAGGGATGAACACTGAAGCTTTCTTT. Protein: CASSDSTGMNTEAFF.

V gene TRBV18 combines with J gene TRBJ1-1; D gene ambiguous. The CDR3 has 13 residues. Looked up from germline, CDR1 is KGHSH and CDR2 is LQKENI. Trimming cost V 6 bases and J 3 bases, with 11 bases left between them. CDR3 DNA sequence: TGTGCCAGCTCGTCCAGTTTTGACACTGAAGCTTTCTTT. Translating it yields CASSSSFDTEAFF.

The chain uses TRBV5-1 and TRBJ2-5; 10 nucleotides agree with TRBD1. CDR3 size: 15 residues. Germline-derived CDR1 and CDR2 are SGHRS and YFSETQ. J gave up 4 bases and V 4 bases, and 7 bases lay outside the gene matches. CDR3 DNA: TGCGCCAGCAGCGCTGGGACAGGGGAGGGAGAGACCCAGTACTTC. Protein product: CASSAGTGEGETQYF.

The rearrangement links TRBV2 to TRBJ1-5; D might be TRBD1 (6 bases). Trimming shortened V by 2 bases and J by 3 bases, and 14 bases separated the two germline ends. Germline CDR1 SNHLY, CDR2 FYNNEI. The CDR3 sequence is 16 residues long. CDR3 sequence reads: CASSESPQGYNQPQHF. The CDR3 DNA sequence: TGTGCCAGCAGTGAAAGTCCACAGGGATACAATCAGCCCCAGCATTTT.

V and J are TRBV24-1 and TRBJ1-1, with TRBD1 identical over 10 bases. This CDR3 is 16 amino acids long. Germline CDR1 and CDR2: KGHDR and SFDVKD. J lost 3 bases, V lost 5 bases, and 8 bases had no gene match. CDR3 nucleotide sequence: TGTGCCACCAGTGGCCCAGGGACAGGGGAGGACACTGAAGCTTTCTTT. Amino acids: CATSGPGTGEDTEAFF.

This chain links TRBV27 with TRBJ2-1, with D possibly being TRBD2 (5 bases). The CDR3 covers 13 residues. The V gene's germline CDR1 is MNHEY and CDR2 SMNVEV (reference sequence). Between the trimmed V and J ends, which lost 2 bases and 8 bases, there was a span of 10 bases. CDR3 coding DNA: TGTGCCAGCAGTTTAATGAGGGCCCATGAGCAGTTCTTC. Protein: CASSLMRAHEQFF.

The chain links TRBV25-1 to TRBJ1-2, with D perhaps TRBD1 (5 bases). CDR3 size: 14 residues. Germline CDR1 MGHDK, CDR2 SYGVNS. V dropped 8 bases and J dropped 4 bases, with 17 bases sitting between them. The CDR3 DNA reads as TGTGCCAGCCTTCCGAAGGGGCAGTTCTATGGCTACACCTTC. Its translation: CASLPKGQFYGYTF.

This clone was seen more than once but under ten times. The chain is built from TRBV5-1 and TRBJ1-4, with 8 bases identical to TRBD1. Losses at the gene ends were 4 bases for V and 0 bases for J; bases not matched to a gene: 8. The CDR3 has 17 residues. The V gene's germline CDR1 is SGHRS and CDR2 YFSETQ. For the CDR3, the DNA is TGCGCCAGCAGCCTGACAGGGGACCCTGCAACTAATGAAAAACTGTTTTTT. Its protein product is CASSLTGDPATNEKLFF.

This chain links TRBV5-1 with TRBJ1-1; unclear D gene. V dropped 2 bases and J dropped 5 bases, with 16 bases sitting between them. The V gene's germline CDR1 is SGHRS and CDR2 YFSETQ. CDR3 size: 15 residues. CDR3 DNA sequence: TGCGCCAGCAGCTTCAATCCGGGAGCTAGGACTGAAGCTTTCTTT. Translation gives CASSFNPGARTEAFF. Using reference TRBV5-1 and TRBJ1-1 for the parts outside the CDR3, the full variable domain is KAGVTQTPRYLIKTRGQQVTLSCSPISGHRSVSWYQQTPGQGLQFLFEYFSETQRNKGNFPGRFSGRQFSNSRSEMNVSTLELGDSALYLCASSFNPGARTEAFFGQGTRLTVV.

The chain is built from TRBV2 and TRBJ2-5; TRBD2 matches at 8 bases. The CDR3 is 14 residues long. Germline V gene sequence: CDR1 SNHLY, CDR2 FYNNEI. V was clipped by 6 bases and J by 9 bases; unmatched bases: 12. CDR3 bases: TGTGCCAGCAGGGAAATAGCGGGGCGTGGAGCCCAGTACTTC. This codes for CASREIAGRGAQYF.

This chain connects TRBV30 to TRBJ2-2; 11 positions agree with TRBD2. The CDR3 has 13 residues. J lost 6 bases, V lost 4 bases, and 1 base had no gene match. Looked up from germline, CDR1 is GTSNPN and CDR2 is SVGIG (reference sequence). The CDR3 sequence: CAWTSGGPGELFF. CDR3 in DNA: TGTGCCTGGACTAGCGGGGGGCCCGGGGAGCTGTTTTTT.